This T cell receptor (beta chain) was obtained from a study of blood T cell repertoires in COVID-19 (dated by TCRdb to about 2020). With regard to the full study: The collaborator samples originated in the United States, Italy and Spain and spanned the acute and convalescent phases of COVID-19. The material from the prospective study consisted of cDNA or gDNA derived from T cells, B-cell-depleted T cells, or PBMCs. A de-identified subject ID, COVID-19 status, age in years and sex were almost always included in the sample metadata. The samples were drawn from the first 160 participants of the ongoing ImmuneRACE study and from 1,254 subjects provided by 6 global collaborators. Where available, HLA class I and class II types were taken from metadata supplied by the sample provider and were not determined by assay-based typing. The repertoires were released in a freely available public database meant as a resource for research on the immune response to SARS-CoV-2. Deeply sampled blood TCRbeta repertoires from subjects exposed to, actively infected with, or recovered from COVID-19 were included in the dataset.

Paper-wide results and their limitations: The quantity of clinical and demographic metadata differed by source and by participant and was supplied without curation.

TCRbeta CDR3 regions were amplified from genomic DNA by means of the immunoSEQ Assay, a bias-controlled multiplex PCR. The study's processing was this. Within the assay, amplification of reference gene primers was used to estimate how many nucleated cells each sample contained. To quantify the absolute abundance of each unique TCRbeta CDR3 rearrangement, sequence reads were collapsed and filtered. Productive Simpson clonality was computed per sample as the square root of Simpson's diversity index over productive rearrangements. TCRdb took over this immuneACCESS table, retaining in-frame rearrangements with V and J assigned. Such tables are incomplete; in checked studies, under half of the missing clones stem from an unresolved V gene, and the remainder is unexplained. D and trimming were read from the DNA, whereas the V and J calls and clone size are those reported in that table. The sample table lists around 250,000 clones, 75% to 90% of them with a count of one. Under 2.5% of the sample is in the top ten clones.

V lost 4 bases and J lost 5 bases; the stretch between them is 18 bases long. Taken from the germline V gene, the CDR1 and CDR2 loops are SGHRS and YFSETQ. The CDR3 spans 15 residues, from the cysteine through the phenylalanine. Only the CDR3 DNA is retained, 45 bases long and in frame from the first base. Participants in the prospective study were aged roughly 18 to 95 years, lived in under 30 United States geographic areas, and enrolled through a virtual design. In the prospective study, participants were assigned to cohorts based on the clinical history participants reported in a screening survey and a study questionnaire. ImmuneRACE Cohort 3 recovered participants were defined by two consecutive negative NP/OP PCR tests, healthcare professional clearance, or symptom resolution. In the prospective study, whole blood, serum and a nasopharyngeal or oropharyngeal swab were collected from each participant by mobile phlebotomists. Participants in the prospective study had the option to provide additional blood draws and questionnaires over a 2-month period. Before DNA extraction, prospective study blood samples were shipped either frozen or at room temperature.

To note about this clone: Its antigen is still unknown. Base qualities were left out, and no much larger clone turns up one base away.

This clonotype was obtained from a woman aged 50 to 65 who had recovered from COVID-19. The specimen was PBMCs or T cells enriched from blood (not recorded which). This receptor chain uses TRBV5-1 and TRBJ2-5; the D gene is perhaps TRBD2, on 5 matching bases. Here the CDR3 is given as CASSMTDAGGETQYF. The nucleotide sequence reads as follows: TGCGCCAGCAGCATGACGGACGCGGGCGGGGAGACCCAGTACTTC. The variable domain in full, with residues beyond the CDR3 obtained from the reference TRBV5-1 and TRBJ2-5 genes, is KAGVTQTPRYLIKTRGQQVTLSCSPISGHRSVSWYQQTPGQGLQFLFEYFSETQRNKGNFPGRFSGRQFSNSRSEMNVSTLELGDSALYLCASSMTDAGGETQYFGPGTRLLVL.